Sequencing of this T cell receptor (beta chain) was carried out in a study of blood T cell repertoires in COVID-19. Study in general: The study drew acute and convalescent COVID-19 samples from the United States, Italy and Spain. The analysed material was cDNA or gDNA that came from T cells, B-cell-depleted T cells, or PBMCs.

CDR3 length: 15 amino acids. Germline trimming cut 5 bases from V and 0 bases from J; bases unmatched to any gene: 4. Germline lookup yields CDR1 SEHNR and CDR2 FQNEAQ (reference sequence). In this sample, this clone turned up a few times. In the study's own analysis: Amplification from reference gene primers served as the basis for estimated nucleated cell counts. Generated by immunoSEQ multiplex PCR, the TCRdb table keeps only in-frame clones and is missing some. V, J and clone size derive from that table, while D and trimming were established from the DNA sequence. The sample has roughly 150,000 clones; roughly four fifths are singletons.

The specimen was peripheral blood. The rearrangement links TRBV7-9 to TRBJ2-3, with 8 bases identical to TRBD1. This clonotype was obtained from a man between 65 and 85 years old with active or convalescent COVID-19. The CDR3 DNA is TGTGCCAGCAGCACTGGGACAGGTAGCACAGATACGCAGTATTTT. It is translated as CASSTGTGSTDTQYF.